These 20 T cell receptor beta chains were all obtained from the same sample, sequenced in a study of beta chain features in type 1 diabetes. Expressed TCRB transcripts were sequenced after all isolated RNA was converted to cDNA. Clones were sequenced by immunoSEQ multiplex PCR, and TCRdb holds only the in-frame ones, with some missing. The sample carries approximately 400,000 clones, approximately 16% recorded once. The material sequenced was naive CD4+ T cells from blood. The origin of the receptors is a woman younger than 30 in good health.

This clone was seen a handful of times. V and J are TRBV19 and TRBJ2-7, with 11 positions matching TRBD2. V dropped 3 bases and J dropped 2; count of bases not matched to a gene: 12. Looked up from germline, CDR1 is LNHDA and CDR2 is SQIVND (reference sequence). The CDR3 is 18 amino acids. CDR3: CASSIYGLAGGNTYEQYF. CDR3 DNA: TGTGCCAGTAGTATCTATGGCCTAGCGGGAGGTAATACCTACGAGCAGTACTTC.

In its sample, this clone was seen a few times. V and J are TRBV5-1 and TRBJ2-5; TRBD2 might be the D (6 bases). Per the germline V gene, CDR1 is SGHRS and CDR2 is YFSETQ. This CDR3 has 15 amino acids. Trimming removed 0 bases at V and 1 base at J, with 10 bases between. Written as DNA, the CDR3 is TGCGCCAGCAGCTTGGTAGCGGCGATCCAAGAGACCCAGTACTTC. Its protein is CASSLVAAIQETQYF.

This clone showed up just a few times. The chain employs TRBV5-4 and TRBJ2-1; D gene uncertain. The CDR3 spans 15 residues. The germline V and J ends were trimmed by 3 bases and 5 bases, with 15 bases remaining between them. Germline V gives CDR1 SGHNT, CDR2 YYREEE (reference sequence). The CDR3 DNA is TGTGCCAGCAGCTCACGATCTTCTATAGACAATGAGCAGTTCTTC. Translation: CASSSRSSIDNEQFF.

This sequence joins TRBV4-1 and TRBJ2-6; D is perhaps TRBD2 (6 bases). V lost 1 base, J lost 8 bases, and 18 bases lay in between. The CDR3 sequence is 17 residues long. Germline V gives CDR1 MGHRA, CDR2 YSYEKL. The DNA of the CDR3 is TGCGCCAGCAGCCAAGGGCGGGTCGGGACTTGGACCAACGTCCTGACTTTC. It translates to CASSQGRVGTWTNVLTF.

The V call is TRBV30, the J call TRBJ2-5, with a possible D match to TRBD1 (5 bases). The germline gives CDR1 GTSNPN, CDR2 SVGIG (reference sequence). The V and J ends lost 3 bases and 5 bases respectively, with 19 bases between them. The CDR3 length is 15 residues. DNA for the CDR3: TGTGCCTGGAGCCTAGGGGCAGGTCGGAGTGAGACCCAGTACTTC. This translates into CAWSLGAGRSETQYF.

This clone was picked up a small number of times. The genes are TRBV15 and TRBJ2-1; D not certain. From germline, CDR1 is LNHNV and CDR2 YYDKDF (reference sequence). The germline V and J ends were trimmed by 0 bases and 7 bases, with 10 bases remaining between them. This CDR3 region has 14 residues. CDR3 coding DNA: TGTGCCACCAGCAGAGAGTCTAGAGGTAATGAGCAGTTCTTC. It yields the protein CATSRESRGNEQFF.

The CDR3 protein is CASSAGGRAFYEQYF. The CDR3 DNA reads TGTGCCAGCAGCGCTGGGGGGAGGGCCTTCTACGAGCAGTACTTC. The chain has TRBV9 and TRBJ2-7; the match to TRBD2 covers 7 bases. The germline V gene encodes CDR1 SGDLS and CDR2 YYNGEE. This CDR3 is 15 amino acids long. V dropped 3 bases and J dropped 3; count of bases not matched to a gene: 9.

The chain carries TRBV4-3 and TRBJ2-1; 10 nucleotides line up with TRBD2. The CDR3 length is 17 residues. Germline V gene sequence: CDR1 LGHNA, CDR2 YSLEER. J gave up 7 bases and V 0 bases, and 9 bases lay outside the gene matches. The CDR3 here is CASSQDNPAGGINEQFF. The DNA for the CDR3 is TGCGCCAGCAGCCAAGATAATCCAGCGGGAGGGATTAATGAGCAGTTCTTC.

Concerning this clone: A read error is likely, as this CDR3 ends without the conserved phenylalanine or tryptophan. No DNA is shown, since the ends of the CDR3 on it are uncertain; the CDR3 is the one TCRdb lists. The chain has TRBV30 and TRBJ1-2; TRBD1, the table's D call, lacks a check against the DNA. Germline assignment: CDR1 GTSNPN and CDR2 SVGIG (reference sequence). The CDR3 has 10 residues if both end residues are counted. CDR3 residues: CAWSKEGAGV.

This clone turned up a few times. The chain is built from TRBV29-1 and TRBJ2-7; 12 nucleotides match TRBD1. V gave up 4 bases and J gave up 4 bases; unmatched junction bases: 8. There are 15 residues in the CDR3. Looked up from germline, CDR1 is SQVTM and CDR2 is ANQGSEA. CDR3 sequence (DNA): TGCAGCGTTGGGAGCCCGGGACAGGGGGCTTACGAGCAGTACTTC. Translating it yields CSVGSPGQGAYEQYF.

The rearrangement uses TRBV30 and TRBJ1-1, with D perhaps matching TRBD1 (5 bases). The CDR3 is made up of 13 amino acids. From germline, CDR1 is GTSNPN and CDR2 SVGIG (reference sequence). V was shortened by 4 bases and J by 9 bases, with 18 bases between the two germline ends. The CDR3 sequence is CAWTRDLNPKAFF. CDR3 coding DNA: TGTGCCTGGACTAGGGACTTGAACCCCAAAGCTTTCTTT.

This clone has more than one count but fewer than ten. The V call is TRBV7-9, the J call TRBJ1-2, with TRBD1 matching over 9 bases. CDR3 length equals 15 residues. Germline CDR1 and CDR2: SEHNR and FQNEAQ (reference sequence). Losses at the gene ends were 3 bases for V and 8 bases for J; bases not matched to a gene: 10. In DNA form, the CDR3 reads TGTGCCAGCAGCTTGTCGGGACAGGGTTGGTTCGGCTACACCTTC. Translated, it gives CASSLSGQGWFGYTF.

On this clone itself: Other DNA sequences in this sample translate to the same CDR3. The rearrangement links TRBV28 to TRBJ1-5; no firm D call. The ends were cut back, 5 bases at V and 7 bases at J, with 6 bases in the middle. Germline V lookup: CDR1 MDHEN, CDR2 SYDVKM. The CDR3 sequence is 11 residues long. CDR3 in DNA: TGTGCCAGCAGTGTTCGGCAGCCCCAGCATTTT. This sequence encodes CASSVRQPQHF.

V gene TRBV7-9 combines with J gene TRBJ2-6; 7 bases map to TRBD1. CDR1 is SEHNR, CDR2 FQNEAQ, per germline (reference sequence). Unmatched junction bases numbered 12, after V lost 6 bases and J lost 1 base. CDR3 length equals 18 residues. The DNA for the CDR3 is TGTGCCAGCAGTCCACCCGGGACAGAGACATCTGGGGCCAACGTCCTGACTTTC. Protein sequence: CASSPPGTETSGANVLTF.

This clone turned up a few times. V and J are TRBV19 and TRBJ2-1; the D gene is possibly TRBD1 (5 bases). The CDR3 contains 14 residues. Germline V lookup: CDR1 LNHDA, CDR2 SQIVND (reference sequence). The V gene lost 6 bases and the J gene lost 3 bases, with 12 bases spanning the gap. The CDR3 coding sequence is TGTGCCAGTAGGATCAGACAGAACTACAATGAGCAGTTCTTC. Encoded protein: CASRIRQNYNEQFF.

The gene calls are TRBV4-1 and TRBJ2-4; TRBD2 aligns across 8 bases. J gave up 9 bases and V 2 bases, and 9 bases lay outside the gene matches. The CDR3 length is 15 residues. Germline CDR1 and CDR2: MGHRA and YSYEKL. Written as DNA, the CDR3 is TGCGCCAGCAGCCAACCGACCCCCGGGAGGGGCATTCAGTACTTC. This codes for CASSQPTPGRGIQYF.

This clone was detected only a few times. The chain is built from TRBV27 and TRBJ2-2; 7 nucleotides line up with TRBD1. CDR3 size: 15 residues. After removal of 6 bases from V and 1 base from J, the junction contained 5 bases not matched to a gene. Germline V gene sequence: CDR1 MNHEY, CDR2 SMNVEV (reference sequence). CDR3 loop: CASRKDRLNTGELFF. CDR3 nucleotide sequence: TGTGCCAGCAGGAAGGACAGGCTGAACACCGGGGAGCTGTTTTTT.

The rearrangement links TRBV7-3 to TRBJ2-6; 7 bases line up with TRBD1. Germline V gene sequence: CDR1 SGHTA, CDR2 FQGTGA. The length of the CDR3 is 15 residues. Trimming at V came to 6 bases and at J to 2 bases, leaving 4 bases not matched to a gene. The CDR3 protein is CASSYGQAGANVLTF. The CDR3 region has the DNA TGTGCCAGCAGTTATGGACAGGCTGGGGCCAACGTCCTGACTTTC.

V and J are TRBV7-2 and TRBJ1-5, with TRBD1 matching 8 bases. There are 16 residues in the CDR3. Germline loops: CDR1 SGHTA, CDR2 FQGNSA. V shed 3 bases and J 1 base; nucleotides not matched to a gene: 5. CDR3 DNA: TGTGCCAGCAGCTTCCAGACAGGGGCGAGCAATCAGCCCCAGCATTTT. The encoded protein is CASSFQTGASNQPQHF.

The chain recombines TRBV7-9 with TRBJ2-7; possible D gene TRBD2, 6 bases. The V end lost 5 bases, the J end lost 4 bases, and 9 bases lay between the germline ends. Per the germline V gene, CDR1 is SEHNR and CDR2 is FQNEAQ (reference sequence). The CDR3 covers 12 residues. The CDR3 here is CASSRGVYEQYF. The CDR3 nucleotides are TGTGCCAGCAGCCGCGGGGTTTACGAGCAGTACTTC.